These 18 T cell receptor beta chains were all obtained from the same sample, sequenced in a study of T cells in Graves' hyperthyroidism and ophthalmopathy (dated by TCRdb to between 2019 and 2020). The library was produced with multiplex PCR. Sequencing relied on an Illumina HiSeq 2000. The TCR beta CDR3 regions were amplified from RNA transcripts. The TCR CDR3 was subjected to a first round of RT-PCR using the HTBI primer set and the Qiagen OneStep RT-PCR kit. TCRdb reprocessed the public reads (quality trimming at Q25 with fastp, clone calling with MiXCR) and kept in-frame beta chains. Each record represents a unique CDR3 protein, reported with the most common genes and DNA among its rows. This sample comprises around 570,000 distinct CDR3 sequences, 20% of them detected only once. Over 45% of the sample belongs to the ten largest clones. What was sequenced was blood. The receptors derive from a man between 40 and 49 years old with Graves' ophthalmopathy.

The V call is TRBV3-1, the J call TRBJ2-1; D unresolved. V lost 2 bases and J lost 10, with 12 bases in between. Germline-derived CDR1 and CDR2 are LGHDT and YNNKEL (reference sequence). The CDR3 sequence is 13 residues long. The DNA of the CDR3 is TGTGCCAGCAGCCAAAACTACCTTGGAGAGCAGTTCTTC. Its translation: CASSQNYLGEQFF.

The CDR3: CAISPGQGVFETQYF. The CDR3 DNA reads as TGTGCCATCAGTCCGGGACAGGGGGTATTTGAGACCCAGTACTTC. The J gene is TRBJ2-5, the V gene TRBV10-3, with 11 bases that match TRBD1. The CDR3 length is 15 residues. Germline V lookup: CDR1 ENHRY, CDR2 SYGVKD. Trimming cost V 5 bases and J 5 bases; bases outside gene matches: 7.

The chain links TRBV5-1 to TRBJ2-5; 7 bases are a match to TRBD1. The CDR3 extends over 14 amino acids. The V gene's germline CDR1 is SGHRS and CDR2 YFSETQ. V gave up 4 bases and J gave up 9 bases; unmatched junction bases: 12. CDR3 nucleotides: TGCGCCAGCAGCCAAGCTAGGGGGCAAGGGGCCCAGTACTTC. Protein product: CASSQARGQGAQYF.

This clonotype appeared a few times. The chain recombines TRBV11-2 with TRBJ2-6; unclear D gene. Germline CDR1 is SGHAT and CDR2 is FQNNGV. The CDR3 covers 15 residues. Trimming removed 1 base from V and 4 bases from J, with 8 bases in between. This chain's CDR3 is CASSLGATGANVLTF. DNA of the CDR3: TGTGCCAGCAGCTTAGGAGCTACGGGGGCCAACGTCCTGACTTTC.

This rearrangement joins TRBV6-1 to TRBJ2-5; TRBD1 is a possible D gene (5 bases). The V end was cut by 9 bases, the J end by 5 bases, with 16 bases between. The CDR3 extends over 13 amino acids. Germline V CDR1 and CDR2: MNHNS, SASEGT. CDR3 sequence reads: CASRVGVSETQYF. For the CDR3, the DNA is TGTGCCAGTCGAGTAGGGGTTTCGGAGACCCAGTACTTC.

This clonotype was picked up one time. This sequence joins TRBV18 and TRBJ2-3; D assignment may be TRBD1 or TRBD2 (5 bases each). Trimming removed 3 bases at V and 5 bases at J, with 15 bases between. Germline CDR1 KGHSH, CDR2 LQKENI. The CDR3 sequence is 15 residues long. The CDR3 DNA reads as TGTGCCAGCTCACCGTGGACTGATGGGGGAGATACGCAGTATTTT. Its translation is CASSPWTDGGDTQYF.

This clonotype has at least ten counts. The chain joins TRBV7-2 to TRBJ2-3, with D possibly being TRBD1 (6 bases). The CDR3 has 16 amino acids. Trimming pared 5 bases from V and 4 bases from J, leaving 19 bases between. The germline gives CDR1 SGHTA, CDR2 FQGNSA. As DNA, the CDR3 is TGTGCCAGCAGCGTTCGGGACCGAAAGGGGGCAGATACGCAGTATTTT. Protein product: CASSVRDRKGADTQYF.

This clonotype was found many times. The chain is built from TRBV6-2 or TRBV6-3 and TRBJ2-7, with D perhaps given as TRBD1 or TRBD2 (5 bases each). V lost 4 bases, J lost 2 bases, and 18 bases lay in between. The CDR3 loop spans 16 amino acids. The germline gives CDR1 MNHEY, CDR2 SVGEGT. The CDR3 DNA follows: TGTGCCAGCAGTTTTCACACCGGGACCCCCACCTACGAGCAGTACTTC. Its translation is CASSFHTGTPTYEQYF.

This clonotype was counted between two and nine times. This CDR3 reads CASSPQGGGRGTDTQYF. The CDR3 region has the DNA TGTGCCAGCAGTCCCCAGGGCGGGGGCCGAGGCACAGATACGCAGTATTTT. The V and J genes are TRBV6-1 and TRBJ2-3; tentatively, D is TRBD2 (7 bases). The CDR3 length is 17 residues. V was clipped by 5 bases and J by 1 base, with 19 bases between them. Per the germline V gene, CDR1 is MNHNS and CDR2 is SASEGT.

In its sample, this clonotype was seen a few times. The gene calls are TRBV30 and TRBJ1-5; 9 positions agree with TRBD1. V gave up 2 bases and J gave up 0 bases; unmatched junction bases: 11. Germline CDR1 and CDR2: GTSNPN and SVGIG (reference sequence). The CDR3 extends over 18 amino acids. The CDR3 DNA follows: TGTGCCTGGAGTTCTCCGGGACAGGGCCTCCTTAGCAATCAGCCCCAGCATTTT. Residues: CAWSSPGQGLLSNQPQHF.

The chain uses TRBV5-1 and TRBJ1-3; no definite D call. CDR1 is SGHRS and CDR2 is YFSETQ in the germline V gene. Trimming removed 0 bases at V and 0 bases at J, with 7 bases between. This CDR3 is built from 15 residues. This chain's CDR3 is CASSLGRTSGNTIYF. DNA for the CDR3: TGCGCCAGCAGCTTGGGCAGGACCTCTGGAAACACCATATATTTT.

This clonotype turned up a few times. J is TRBJ2-2 and V is TRBV12-3 or TRBV12-4, with 8 bases lining up with TRBD2. The trim removed 3 bases at V and 4 bases at J, leaving 7 bases unmatched. CDR3 size: 16 residues. In nucleotides, the CDR3 is TGTGCCAGCAGTTTCCAGCCGGGGGGGCCCACCGGGGAGCTGTTTTTT. This encodes CASSFQPGGPTGELFF.

This clonotype was picked up many times. The V call is TRBV7-2, the J call TRBJ2-3; 8 bases are shared with TRBD2. Germline V lookup: CDR1 SGHTA, CDR2 FQGNSA. The ends lost 4 bases at V and 3 bases at J; junction bases unmatched: 6. The CDR3 contains 15 residues. As DNA, the CDR3 is TGTGCCAGCAGCTCGGGGGGGCGGGGAACAGATACGCAGTATTTT. This gives the protein CASSSGGRGTDTQYF. Full variable domain (outside the CDR3, taken from reference TRBV7-2 and TRBJ2-3): GAGVSQSPSNKVTEKGKDVELRCDPISGHTALYWYRQSLGQGLEFLIYFQGNSAPDKSGLPSDRFSAERTGGSVSTLTIQRTQQEDSAVYLCASSSGGRGTDTQYFGPGTRLTVL.

This clonotype appeared a few times. The rearrangement joins TRBV7-9 to TRBJ1-1; TRBD1 agrees at 10 bases. The V gene's germline CDR1 is SEHNR and CDR2 FQNEAQ (reference sequence). This CDR3 comprises 15 residues. V trimming: 5 bases; J trimming: 3 bases; junction bases outside the gene matches: 6. In nucleotides, the CDR3 is TGTGCCAGCAGCCGGACAGGGGGTGGGTACACTGAAGCTTTCTTT. Its protein is CASSRTGGGYTEAFF.

The genes are TRBV11-2 and TRBJ1-3; 7 bases agree with TRBD1. The ends lost 4 bases at V and 2 bases at J; junction bases unmatched: 8. This CDR3 has 16 residues. CDR1 is SGHAT, CDR2 FQNNGV, per germline. Here the CDR3 DNA reads TGTGCCAGCAGCTCTGCAACAGGGGTAACTGGAAACACCATATATTTT. It codes for CASSSATGVTGNTIYF.

Many counts were recorded for this clonotype. This chain joins TRBV18 and TRBJ2-3; no definite D call. CDR3 length equals 13 residues. From germline, CDR1 is KGHSH and CDR2 LQKENI. Deletions cut 3 bases from V and 6 bases from J, with 10 bases between. DNA of the CDR3: TGTGCCAGCTCACCTACAAGCAGGGATACGCAGTATTTT. The encoded protein is CASSPTSRDTQYF.

The genes are TRBV27 and TRBJ1-4; 8 nucleotides line up with TRBD1. Germline-derived CDR1 and CDR2 are MNHEY and SMNVEV (reference sequence). CDR3 length: 15 amino acids. After removal of 5 bases from V and 8 bases from J, the junction contained 10 bases not matched to a gene. Here the CDR3 reads CASSPRTGLREKLFF. CDR3 nucleotides: TGTGCCAGCAGTCCCCGGACAGGGCTGAGGGAAAAACTGTTTTTT.

V gene TRBV19 combines with J gene TRBJ2-7; D possibly corresponds to TRBD2 (5 bases). The germline V gene encodes CDR1 LNHDA and CDR2 SQIVND (reference sequence). The V and J ends lost 0 bases and 2 bases respectively, with 11 bases between them. This CDR3 contains 15 residues. Written as DNA, the CDR3 is TGTGCCAGTAGTATAGAGTCGAGCGGCGCCTACGAGCAGTACTTC. Amino acid sequence: CASSIESSGAYEQYF.